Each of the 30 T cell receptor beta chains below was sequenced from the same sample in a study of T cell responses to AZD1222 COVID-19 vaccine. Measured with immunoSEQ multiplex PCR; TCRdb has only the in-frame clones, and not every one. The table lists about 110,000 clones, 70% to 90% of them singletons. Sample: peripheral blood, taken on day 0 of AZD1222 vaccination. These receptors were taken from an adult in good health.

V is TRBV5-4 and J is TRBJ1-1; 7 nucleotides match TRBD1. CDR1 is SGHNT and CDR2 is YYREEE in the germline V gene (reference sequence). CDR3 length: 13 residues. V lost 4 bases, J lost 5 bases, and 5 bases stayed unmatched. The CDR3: CASSPTGVTEAFF. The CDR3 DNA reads TGTGCCAGCAGCCCTACAGGGGTGACTGAAGCTTTCTTT.

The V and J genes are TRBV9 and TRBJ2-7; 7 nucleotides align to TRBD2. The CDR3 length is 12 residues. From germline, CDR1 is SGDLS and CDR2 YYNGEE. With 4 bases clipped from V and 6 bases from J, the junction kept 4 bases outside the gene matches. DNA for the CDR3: TGTGCCAGCAGCAAGCGGGGCGGCGAGCAGTACTTC. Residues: CASSKRGGEQYF. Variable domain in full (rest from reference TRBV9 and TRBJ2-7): DSGVTQTPKHLITATGQRVTLRCSPRSGDLSVYWYQQSLDQGLQFLIQYYNGEERAKGNILERFSAQQFPDLHSELNLSSLELGDSALYFCASSKRGGEQYFGPGTRLTVT.

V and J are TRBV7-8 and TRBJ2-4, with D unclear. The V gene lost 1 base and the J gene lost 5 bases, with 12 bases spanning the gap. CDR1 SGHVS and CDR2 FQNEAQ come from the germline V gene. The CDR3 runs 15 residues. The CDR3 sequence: CASSLGTLGENIQYF. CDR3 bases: TGTGCCAGCAGCTTAGGGACGTTAGGAGAAAACATTCAGTACTTC.

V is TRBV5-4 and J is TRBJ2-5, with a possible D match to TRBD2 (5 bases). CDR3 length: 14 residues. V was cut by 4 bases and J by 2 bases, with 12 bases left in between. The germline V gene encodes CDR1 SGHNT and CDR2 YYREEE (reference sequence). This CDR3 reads CASSRPAEQETQYF. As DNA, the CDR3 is TGTGCCAGCAGCCGGCCAGCGGAACAAGAGACCCAGTACTTC.

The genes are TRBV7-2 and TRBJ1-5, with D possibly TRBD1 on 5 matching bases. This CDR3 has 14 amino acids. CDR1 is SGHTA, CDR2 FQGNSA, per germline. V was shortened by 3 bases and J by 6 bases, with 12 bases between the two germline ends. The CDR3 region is CASSFGAGGQPQHF. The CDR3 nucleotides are TGTGCCAGCAGCTTTGGGGCAGGCGGTCAGCCCCAGCATTTT.

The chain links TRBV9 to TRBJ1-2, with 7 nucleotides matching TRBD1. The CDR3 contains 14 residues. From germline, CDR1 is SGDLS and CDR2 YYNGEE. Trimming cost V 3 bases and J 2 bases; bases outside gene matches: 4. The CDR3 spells CASSAGQPNYGYTF. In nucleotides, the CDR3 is TGTGCCAGCAGCGCGGGACAGCCAAACTATGGCTACACCTTC.

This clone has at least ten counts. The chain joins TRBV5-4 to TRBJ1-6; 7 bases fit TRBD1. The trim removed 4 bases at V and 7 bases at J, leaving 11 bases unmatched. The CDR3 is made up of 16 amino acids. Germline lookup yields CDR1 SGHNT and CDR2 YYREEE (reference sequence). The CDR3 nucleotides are TGTGCCAGCAGCCCAACACAGGGGCAGAAGAATTCACCCCTCCACTTT. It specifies CASSPTQGQKNSPLHF. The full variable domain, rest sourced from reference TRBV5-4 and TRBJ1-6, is ETGVTQSPTHLIKTRGQQVTLRCSSQSGHNTVSWYQQALGQGPQFIFQYYREEENGRGNFPPRFSGLQFPNYSSELNVNALELDDSALYLCASSPTQGQKNSPLHFGNGTRLTVT.

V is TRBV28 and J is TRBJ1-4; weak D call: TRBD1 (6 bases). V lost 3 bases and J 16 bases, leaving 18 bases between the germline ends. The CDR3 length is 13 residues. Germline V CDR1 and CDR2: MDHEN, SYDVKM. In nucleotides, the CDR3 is TGTGCCAGCAGTTTCCCCCTTGGTGGGGGCCCGTTTTTT. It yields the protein CASSFPLGGGPFF.

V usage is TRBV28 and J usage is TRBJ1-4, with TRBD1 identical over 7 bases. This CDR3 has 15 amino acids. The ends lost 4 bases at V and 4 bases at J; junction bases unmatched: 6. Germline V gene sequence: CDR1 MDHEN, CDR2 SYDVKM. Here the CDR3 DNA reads TGTGCCAGCAGTTCACAGGGGAATCATAATGAAAAACTGTTTTTT. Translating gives CASSSQGNHNEKLFF.

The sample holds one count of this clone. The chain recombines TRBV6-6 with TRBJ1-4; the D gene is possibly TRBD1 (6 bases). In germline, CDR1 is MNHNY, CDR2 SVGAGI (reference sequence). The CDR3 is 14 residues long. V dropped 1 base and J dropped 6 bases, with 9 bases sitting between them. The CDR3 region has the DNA TGTGCCAGCAGTTACTGGGGGGCGGATGAAAAACTGTTTTTT. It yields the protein CASSYWGADEKLFF.

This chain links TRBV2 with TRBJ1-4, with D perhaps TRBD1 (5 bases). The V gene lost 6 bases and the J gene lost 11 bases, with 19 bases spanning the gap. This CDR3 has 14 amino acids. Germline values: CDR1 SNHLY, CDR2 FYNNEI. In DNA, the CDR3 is TGTGCCAGCAGGCCCGGGACCGCCCAGAGGAAACTGTTTTTT. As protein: CASRPGTAQRKLFF.

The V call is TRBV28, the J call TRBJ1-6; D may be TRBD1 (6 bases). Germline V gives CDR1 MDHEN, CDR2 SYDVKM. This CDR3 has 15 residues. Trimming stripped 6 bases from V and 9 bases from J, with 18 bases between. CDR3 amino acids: CASRLDRLRGSPLHF. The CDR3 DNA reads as TGTGCCAGCAGACTCGACAGGCTGCGGGGTTCACCCCTCCACTTT.

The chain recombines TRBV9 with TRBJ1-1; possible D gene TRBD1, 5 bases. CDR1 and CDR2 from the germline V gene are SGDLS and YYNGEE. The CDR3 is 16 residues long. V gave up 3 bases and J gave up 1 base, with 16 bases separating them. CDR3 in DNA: TGTGCCAGCAGCGCGGGACTAGGACGCAAGAACACTGAAGCTTTCTTT. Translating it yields CASSAGLGRKNTEAFF. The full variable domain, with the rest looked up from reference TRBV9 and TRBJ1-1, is DSGVTQTPKHLITATGQRVTLRCSPRSGDLSVYWYQQSLDQGLQFLIQYYNGEERAKGNILERFSAQQFPDLHSELNLSSLELGDSALYFCASSAGLGRKNTEAFFGQGTRLTVV.

The CDR3 loop is CASSSKKAGNTIYF. CDR3 sequence (DNA): TGTGCCAGCAGCTCGAAGAAGGCTGGAAACACCATATATTTT. The genes are TRBV5-6 and TRBJ1-3; D unclear. Germline CDR1 is SGHDT and CDR2 is YYEEEE. The germline V and J ends were trimmed by 3 bases and 2 bases, with 9 bases remaining between them. This CDR3 has 14 residues. Supplemented by reference TRBV5-6 and TRBJ1-3, the full variable domain reads DAGVTQSPTHLIKTRGQQVTLRCSPKSGHDTVSWYQQALGQGPQFIFQYYEEEERQRGNFPDRFSGHQFPNYSSELNVNALLLGDSALYLCASSSKKAGNTIYFGEGSWLTVV.

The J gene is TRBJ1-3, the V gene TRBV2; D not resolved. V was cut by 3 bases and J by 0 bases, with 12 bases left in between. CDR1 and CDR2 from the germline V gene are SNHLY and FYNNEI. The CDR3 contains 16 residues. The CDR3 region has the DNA TGTGCCAGCAGTGATCGTGGCAGAAGCTCTGGAAACACCATATATTTT. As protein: CASSDRGRSSGNTIYF.

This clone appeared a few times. In DNA form, the CDR3 reads TGTGCCAGCAGCCAAGATTTTGTGCAGGGGATTAACTATGGCTACACCTTC. The encoded protein is CASSQDFVQGINYGYTF. The chain couples TRBV3-1 (or the pseudogene TRBV3-2) to TRBJ1-2, with D maybe TRBD1 (6 bases). With 0 bases removed from V and 1 base from J, the gap between germline ends came to 15 bases. Germline CDR1 reads LGHDT; CDR2 reads YNNKEL (reference sequence). CDR3 length: 17 amino acids.

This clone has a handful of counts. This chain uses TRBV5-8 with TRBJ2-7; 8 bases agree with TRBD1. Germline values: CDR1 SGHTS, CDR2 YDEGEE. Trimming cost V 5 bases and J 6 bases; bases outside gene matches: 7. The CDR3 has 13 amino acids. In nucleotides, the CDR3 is TGTGCCAGCAGAAGGACAGGGCTTATCGAGCAGTACTTC. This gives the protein CASRRTGLIEQYF.

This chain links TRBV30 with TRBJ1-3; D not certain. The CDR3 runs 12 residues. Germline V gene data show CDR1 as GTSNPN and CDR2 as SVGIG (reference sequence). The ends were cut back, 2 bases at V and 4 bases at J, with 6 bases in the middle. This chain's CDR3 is CAWSYKGNTIYF. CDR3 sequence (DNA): TGTGCCTGGAGTTATAAAGGAAACACCATATATTTT.

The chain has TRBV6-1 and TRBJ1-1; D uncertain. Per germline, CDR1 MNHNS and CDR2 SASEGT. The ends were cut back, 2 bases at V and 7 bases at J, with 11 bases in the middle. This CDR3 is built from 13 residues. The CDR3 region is CASSERFLGEAFF. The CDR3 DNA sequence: TGTGCCAGCAGTGAACGCTTTCTTGGTGAAGCTTTCTTT.

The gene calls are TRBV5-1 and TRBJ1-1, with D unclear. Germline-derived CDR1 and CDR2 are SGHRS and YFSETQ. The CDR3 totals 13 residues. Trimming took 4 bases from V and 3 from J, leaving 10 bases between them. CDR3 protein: CASSTTAYTEAFF. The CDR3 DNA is TGCGCCAGCAGCACCACAGCCTACACTGAAGCTTTCTTT.

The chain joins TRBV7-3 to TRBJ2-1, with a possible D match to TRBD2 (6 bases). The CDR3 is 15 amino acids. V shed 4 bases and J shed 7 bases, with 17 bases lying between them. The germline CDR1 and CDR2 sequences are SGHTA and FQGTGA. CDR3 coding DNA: TGTGCCAGCAGCTCGAGTCCCGGGACTTTGAATGAGCAGTTCTTC. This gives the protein CASSSSPGTLNEQFF.

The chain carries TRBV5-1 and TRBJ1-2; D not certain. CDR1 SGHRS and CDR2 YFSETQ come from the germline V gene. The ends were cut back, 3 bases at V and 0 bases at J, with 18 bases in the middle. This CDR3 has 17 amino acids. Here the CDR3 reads CASSSEGEGRANYGYTF. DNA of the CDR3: TGCGCCAGCAGCTCGGAGGGTGAGGGTCGGGCTAACTATGGCTACACCTTC. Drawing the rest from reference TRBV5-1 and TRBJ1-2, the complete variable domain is KAGVTQTPRYLIKTRGQQVTLSCSPISGHRSVSWYQQTPGQGLQFLFEYFSETQRNKGNFPGRFSGRQFSNSRSEMNVSTLELGDSALYLCASSSEGEGRANYGYTFGSGTRLTVV.

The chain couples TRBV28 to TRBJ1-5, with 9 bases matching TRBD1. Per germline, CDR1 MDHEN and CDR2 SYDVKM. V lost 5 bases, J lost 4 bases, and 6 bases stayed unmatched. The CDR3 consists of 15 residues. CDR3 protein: CASSGSGTGNQPQHF. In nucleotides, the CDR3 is TGTGCCAGCAGTGGCTCAGGGACAGGGAATCAGCCCCAGCATTTT.

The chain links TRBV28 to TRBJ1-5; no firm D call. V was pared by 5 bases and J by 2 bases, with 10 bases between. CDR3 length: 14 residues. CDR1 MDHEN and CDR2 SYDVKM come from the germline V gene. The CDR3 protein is CASSTPGGNQPQHF. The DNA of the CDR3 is TGTGCCAGCAGTACCCCCGGGGGCAATCAGCCCCAGCATTTT.

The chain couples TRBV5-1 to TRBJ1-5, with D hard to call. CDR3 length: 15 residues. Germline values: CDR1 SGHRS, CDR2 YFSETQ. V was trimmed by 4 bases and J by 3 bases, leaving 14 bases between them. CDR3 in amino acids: CASSPQEGSNQPQHF. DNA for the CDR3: TGCGCCAGCAGCCCCCAAGAGGGTTCCAATCAGCCCCAGCATTTT.

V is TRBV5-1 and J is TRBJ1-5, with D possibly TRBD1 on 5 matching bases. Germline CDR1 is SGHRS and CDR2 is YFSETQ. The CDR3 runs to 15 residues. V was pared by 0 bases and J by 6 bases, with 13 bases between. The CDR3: CASSLEGEVSQPQHF. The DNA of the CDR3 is TGCGCCAGCAGCTTGGAAGGGGAGGTCAGTCAGCCCCAGCATTTT.

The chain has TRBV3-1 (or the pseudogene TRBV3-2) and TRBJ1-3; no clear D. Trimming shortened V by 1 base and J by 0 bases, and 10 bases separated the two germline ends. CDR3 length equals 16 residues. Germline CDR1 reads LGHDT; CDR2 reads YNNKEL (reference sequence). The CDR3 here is CASSQVGSSSGNTIYF. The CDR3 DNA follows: TGTGCCAGCAGCCAAGTCGGGTCAAGCTCTGGAAACACCATATATTTT.

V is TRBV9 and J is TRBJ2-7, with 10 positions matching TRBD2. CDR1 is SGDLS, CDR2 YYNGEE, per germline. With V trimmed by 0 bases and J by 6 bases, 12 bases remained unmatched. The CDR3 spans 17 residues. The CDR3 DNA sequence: TGTGCCAGCAGCGTAGTTCCTAGCGGGGGCCCCCTAGCCGAGCAGTACTTC. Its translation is CASSVVPSGGPLAEQYF.

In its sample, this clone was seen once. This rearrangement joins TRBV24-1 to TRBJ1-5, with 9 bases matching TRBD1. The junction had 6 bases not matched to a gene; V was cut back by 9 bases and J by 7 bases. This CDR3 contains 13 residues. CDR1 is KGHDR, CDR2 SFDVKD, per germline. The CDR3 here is CATGGQGGQPQHF. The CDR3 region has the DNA TGTGCCACCGGGGGACAGGGAGGCCAGCCCCAGCATTTT.

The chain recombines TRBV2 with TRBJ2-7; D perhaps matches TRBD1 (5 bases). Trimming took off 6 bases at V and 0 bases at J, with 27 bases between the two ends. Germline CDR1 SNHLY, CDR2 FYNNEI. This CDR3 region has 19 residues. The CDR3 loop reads CASSPKGRVSRTDSYEQYF. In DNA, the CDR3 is TGTGCCAGCAGCCCGAAAGGCAGGGTAAGCCGAACCGACTCCTACGAGCAGTACTTC.